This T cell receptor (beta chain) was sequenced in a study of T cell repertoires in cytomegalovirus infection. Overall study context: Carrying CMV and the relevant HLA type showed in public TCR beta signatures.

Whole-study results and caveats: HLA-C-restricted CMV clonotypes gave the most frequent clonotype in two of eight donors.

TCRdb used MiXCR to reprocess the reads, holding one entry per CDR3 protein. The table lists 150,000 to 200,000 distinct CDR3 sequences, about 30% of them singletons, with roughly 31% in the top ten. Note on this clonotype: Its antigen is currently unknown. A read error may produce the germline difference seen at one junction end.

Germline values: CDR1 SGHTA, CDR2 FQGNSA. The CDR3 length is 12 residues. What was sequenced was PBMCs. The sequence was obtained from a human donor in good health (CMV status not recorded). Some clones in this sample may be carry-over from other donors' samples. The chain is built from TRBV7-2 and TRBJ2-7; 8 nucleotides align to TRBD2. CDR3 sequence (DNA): TGTGCCAGCCGCTTACGGGAGGGCGAGCAGTACTTC. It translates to CASRLREGEQYF.